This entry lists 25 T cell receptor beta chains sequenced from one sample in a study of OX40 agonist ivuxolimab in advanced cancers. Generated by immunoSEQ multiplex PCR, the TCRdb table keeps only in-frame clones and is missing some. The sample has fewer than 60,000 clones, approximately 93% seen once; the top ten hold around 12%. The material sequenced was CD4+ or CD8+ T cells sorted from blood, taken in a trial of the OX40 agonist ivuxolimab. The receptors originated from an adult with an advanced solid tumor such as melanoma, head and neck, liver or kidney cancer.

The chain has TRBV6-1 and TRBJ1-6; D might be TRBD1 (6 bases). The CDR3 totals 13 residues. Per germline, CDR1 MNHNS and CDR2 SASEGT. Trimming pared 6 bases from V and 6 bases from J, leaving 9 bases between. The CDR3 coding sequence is TGTGCCAGCAGCCAGGGGCTTAATTCACCCCTCCACTTT. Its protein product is CASSQGLNSPLHF.

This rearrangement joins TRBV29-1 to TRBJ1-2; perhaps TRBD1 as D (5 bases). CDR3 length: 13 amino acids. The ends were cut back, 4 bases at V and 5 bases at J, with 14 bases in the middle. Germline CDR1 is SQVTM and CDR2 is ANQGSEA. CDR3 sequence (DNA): TGCAGCGTTGGAGGTGGAAGGGGTTATGGCTACACCTTC. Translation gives CSVGGGRGYGYTF.

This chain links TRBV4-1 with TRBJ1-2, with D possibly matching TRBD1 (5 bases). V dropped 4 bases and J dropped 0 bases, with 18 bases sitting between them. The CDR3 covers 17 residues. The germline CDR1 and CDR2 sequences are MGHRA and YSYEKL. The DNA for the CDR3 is TGCGCCAGCAGCCTACAGGTTAACATAAGAGCTAACTATGGCTACACCTTC. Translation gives CASSLQVNIRANYGYTF.

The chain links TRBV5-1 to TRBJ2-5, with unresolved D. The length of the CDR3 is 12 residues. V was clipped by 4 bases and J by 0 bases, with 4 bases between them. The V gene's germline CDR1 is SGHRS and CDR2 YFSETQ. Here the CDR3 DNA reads TGCGCCAGCAGCATCCACCAAGAGACCCAGTACTTC. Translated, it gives CASSIHQETQYF.

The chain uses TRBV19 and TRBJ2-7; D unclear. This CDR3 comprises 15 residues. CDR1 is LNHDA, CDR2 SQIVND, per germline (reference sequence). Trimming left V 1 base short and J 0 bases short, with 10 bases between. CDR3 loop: CASSIVLGNSYEQYF. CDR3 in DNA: TGTGCCAGTAGTATAGTTTTAGGTAACTCCTACGAGCAGTACTTC.

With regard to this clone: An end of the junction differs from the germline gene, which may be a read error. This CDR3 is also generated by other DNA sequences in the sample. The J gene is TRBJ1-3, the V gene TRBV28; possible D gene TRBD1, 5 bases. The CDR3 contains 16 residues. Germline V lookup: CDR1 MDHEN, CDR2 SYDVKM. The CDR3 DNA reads TGTGCCAGCAGTTTATTGGGACGGAGCCGTGGAAACACCATATACTTT. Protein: CASSLLGRSRGNTIYF.

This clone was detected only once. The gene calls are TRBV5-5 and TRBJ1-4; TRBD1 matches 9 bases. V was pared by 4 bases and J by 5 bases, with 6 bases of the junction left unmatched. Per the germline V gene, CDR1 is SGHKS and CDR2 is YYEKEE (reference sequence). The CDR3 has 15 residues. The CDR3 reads CASSLAGTGNEKLFF. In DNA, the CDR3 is TGTGCCAGCAGCCTGGCCGGGACAGGGAATGAAAAACTGTTTTTT.

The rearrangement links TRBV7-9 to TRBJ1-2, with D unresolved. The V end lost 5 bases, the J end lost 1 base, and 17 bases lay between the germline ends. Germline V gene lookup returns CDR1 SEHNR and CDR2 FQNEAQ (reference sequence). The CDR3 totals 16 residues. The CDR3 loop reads CASSPTEGSFNYGYTF. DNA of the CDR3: TGTGCCAGCAGCCCCACCGAGGGCAGTTTTAACTATGGCTACACCTTC.

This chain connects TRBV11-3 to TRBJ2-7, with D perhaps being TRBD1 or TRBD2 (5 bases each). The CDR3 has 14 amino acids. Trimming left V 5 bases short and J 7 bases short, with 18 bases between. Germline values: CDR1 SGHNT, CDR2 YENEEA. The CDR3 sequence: CASSEAGHGGEQYF. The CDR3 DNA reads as TGTGCCAGCAGCGAAGCAGGTCATGGGGGTGAGCAGTACTTC.

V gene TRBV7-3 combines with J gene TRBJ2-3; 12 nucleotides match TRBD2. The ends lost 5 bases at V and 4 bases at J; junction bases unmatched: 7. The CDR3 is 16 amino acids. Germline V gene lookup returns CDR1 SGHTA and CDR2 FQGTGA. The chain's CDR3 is CASSLGLAGTADTQYF. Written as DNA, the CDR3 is TGTGCCAGCAGCCTCGGACTAGCGGGAACCGCAGATACGCAGTATTTT.

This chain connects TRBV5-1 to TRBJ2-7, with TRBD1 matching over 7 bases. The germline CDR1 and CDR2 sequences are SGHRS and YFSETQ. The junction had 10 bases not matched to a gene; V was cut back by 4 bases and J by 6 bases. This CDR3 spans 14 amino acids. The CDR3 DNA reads TGCGCCAGCAGCGTAACGGGACAGAGCTTCGAGCAGTACTTC. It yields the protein CASSVTGQSFEQYF.

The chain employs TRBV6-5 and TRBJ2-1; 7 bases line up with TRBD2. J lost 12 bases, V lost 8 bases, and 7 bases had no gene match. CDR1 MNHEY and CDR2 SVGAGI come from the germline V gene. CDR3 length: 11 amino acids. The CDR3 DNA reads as TGTGCCAGCTCGATGGGGGGGAGGCAGTTCTTC. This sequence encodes CASSMGGRQFF.

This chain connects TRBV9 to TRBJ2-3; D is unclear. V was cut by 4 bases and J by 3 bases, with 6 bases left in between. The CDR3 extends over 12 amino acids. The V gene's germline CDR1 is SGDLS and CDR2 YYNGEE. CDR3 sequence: CASSPRTDTQYF. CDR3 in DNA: TGTGCCAGCAGCCCCCGAACAGATACGCAGTATTTT.

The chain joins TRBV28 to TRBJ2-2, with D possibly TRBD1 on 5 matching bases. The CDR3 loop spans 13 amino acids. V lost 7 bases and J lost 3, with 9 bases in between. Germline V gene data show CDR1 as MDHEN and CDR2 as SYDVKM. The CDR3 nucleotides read TGTGCCAGCACCCACAGGTACACCGGGGAGCTGTTTTTT. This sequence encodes CASTHRYTGELFF.

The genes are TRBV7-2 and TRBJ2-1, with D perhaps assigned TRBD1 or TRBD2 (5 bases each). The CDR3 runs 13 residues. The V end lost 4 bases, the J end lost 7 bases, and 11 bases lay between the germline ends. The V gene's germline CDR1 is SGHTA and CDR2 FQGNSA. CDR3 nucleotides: TGTGCCAGCAGCTCGGGGCCACAGAATGAGCAGTTCTTC. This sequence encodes CASSSGPQNEQFF.

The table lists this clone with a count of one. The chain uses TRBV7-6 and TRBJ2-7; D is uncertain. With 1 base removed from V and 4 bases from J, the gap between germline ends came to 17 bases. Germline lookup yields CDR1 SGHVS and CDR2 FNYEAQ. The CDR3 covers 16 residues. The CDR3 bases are TGTGCCAGCAGCTTAGGTGGCGACGGCGCCGCTTACGAGCAGTACTTC. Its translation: CASSLGGDGAAYEQYF. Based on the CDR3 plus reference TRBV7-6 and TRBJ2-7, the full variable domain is GAGVSQSPRYKVTKRGQDVALRCDPISGHVSLYWYRQALGQGPEFLTYFNYEAQQDKSGLPNDRFSAERPEGSISTLTIQRTEQRDSAMYRCASSLGGDGAAYEQYFGPGTRLTVT.

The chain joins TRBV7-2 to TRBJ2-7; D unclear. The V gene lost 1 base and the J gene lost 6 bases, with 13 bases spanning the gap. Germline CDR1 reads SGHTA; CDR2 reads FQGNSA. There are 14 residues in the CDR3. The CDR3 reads CASSLGPASPEQYF. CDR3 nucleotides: TGTGCCAGCAGCTTAGGCCCAGCTAGTCCCGAGCAGTACTTC.

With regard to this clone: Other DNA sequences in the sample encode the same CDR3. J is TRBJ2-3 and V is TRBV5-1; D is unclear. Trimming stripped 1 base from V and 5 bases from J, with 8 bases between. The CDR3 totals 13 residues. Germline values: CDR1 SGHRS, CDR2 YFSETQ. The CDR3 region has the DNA TGCGCCAGCAGCTTGAGGGATCGAGATACGCAGTATTTT. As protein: CASSLRDRDTQYF.

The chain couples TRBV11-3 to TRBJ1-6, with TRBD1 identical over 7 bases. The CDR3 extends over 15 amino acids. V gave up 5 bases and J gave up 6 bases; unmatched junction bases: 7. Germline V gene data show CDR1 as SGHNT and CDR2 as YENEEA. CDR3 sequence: CASSRDSSGNSPLHF. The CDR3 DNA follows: TGTGCCAGCAGCCGGGACAGTTCGGGTAATTCACCCCTCCACTTT.

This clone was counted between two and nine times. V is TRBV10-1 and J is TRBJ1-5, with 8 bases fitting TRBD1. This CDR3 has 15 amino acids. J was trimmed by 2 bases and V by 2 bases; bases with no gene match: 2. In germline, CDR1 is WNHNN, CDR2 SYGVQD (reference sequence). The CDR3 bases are TGCGCCAGCAGTGAGACAGGGGGAGGCAATCAGCCCCAGCATTTT. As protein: CASSETGGGNQPQHF.

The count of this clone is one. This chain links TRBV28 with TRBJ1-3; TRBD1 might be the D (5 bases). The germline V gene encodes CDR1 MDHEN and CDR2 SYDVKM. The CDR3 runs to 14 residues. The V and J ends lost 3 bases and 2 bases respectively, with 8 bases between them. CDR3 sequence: CASSFGGPGNTIYF. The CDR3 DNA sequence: TGTGCCAGCAGTTTTGGGGGACCTGGAAACACCATATATTTT.

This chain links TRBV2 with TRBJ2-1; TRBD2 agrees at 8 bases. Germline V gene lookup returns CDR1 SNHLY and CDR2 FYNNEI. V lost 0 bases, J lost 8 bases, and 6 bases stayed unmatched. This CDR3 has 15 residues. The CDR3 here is CASSEAGLAGDEQFF. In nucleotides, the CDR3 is TGTGCCAGCAGTGAAGCTGGGCTAGCGGGTGATGAGCAGTTCTTC.

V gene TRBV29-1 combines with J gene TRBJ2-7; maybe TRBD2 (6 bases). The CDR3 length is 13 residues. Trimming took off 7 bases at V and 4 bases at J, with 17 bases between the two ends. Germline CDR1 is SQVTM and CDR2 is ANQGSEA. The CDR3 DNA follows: TGCAGCGCCCGAGGAGGGGCGCGTTACGAGCAGTACTTC. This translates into CSARGGARYEQYF.

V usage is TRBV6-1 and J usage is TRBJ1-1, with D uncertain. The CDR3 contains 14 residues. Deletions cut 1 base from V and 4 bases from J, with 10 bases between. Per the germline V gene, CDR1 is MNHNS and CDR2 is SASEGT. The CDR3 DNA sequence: TGTGCCAGCAGTGAAGTCGGAGGGATCACTGAAGCTTTCTTT. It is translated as CASSEVGGITEAFF.

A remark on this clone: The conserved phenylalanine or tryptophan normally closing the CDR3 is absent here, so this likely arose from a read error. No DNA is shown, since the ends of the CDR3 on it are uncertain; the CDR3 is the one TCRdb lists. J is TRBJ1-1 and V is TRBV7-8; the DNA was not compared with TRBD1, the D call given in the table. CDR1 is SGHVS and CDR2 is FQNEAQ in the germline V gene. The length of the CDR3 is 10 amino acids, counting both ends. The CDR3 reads CASSLEGEHL.